Below are 16 T cell receptor beta chains sequenced from a single sample in a study of radiation and T cells in renal cell carcinoma. Sequenced by immunoSEQ multiplex PCR; TCRdb stores in-frame clones only, minus some. Among some 120,000 clones listed, about four fifths were seen once. Documented time point: baseline pretreatment blood. Regarding treatment: 15 Gy SBRT to primary tumor, nephrectomy 4 weeks later. Material: blood, obtained from a patient whose treatment included radiotherapy and nephrectomy. The receptors come from a woman aged 60-75 years with renal cell carcinoma.

The chain joins TRBV6-1 to TRBJ1-2, with a possible D match to TRBD1 (6 bases). With 0 bases removed from V and 4 bases from J, the gap between germline ends came to 12 bases. Germline values: CDR1 MNHNS, CDR2 SASEGT. This CDR3 has 15 residues. The CDR3 nucleotides read TGTGCCAGCAGTGAAGCGTCGGGCAGGGGCTATGGCTACACCTTC. Encoded protein: CASSEASGRGYGYTF.

The V call is TRBV11-2, the J call TRBJ1-3, with D uncertain. Germline assignment: CDR1 SGHAT and CDR2 FQNNGV. CDR3 length: 12 residues. V lost 5 bases and J 0 bases, leaving 2 bases between the germline ends. The CDR3 bases are TGTGCCAGCAGCAACTCTGGAAACACCATATATTTT. Its translation is CASSNSGNTIYF.

This chain connects TRBV4-2 to TRBJ1-1, with a tentative D call TRBD1 (5 bases). The CDR3 length is 15 residues. Trimming stripped 0 bases from V and 5 bases from J, with 13 bases between. CDR1 is LGHNA, CDR2 YNFKEQ, per germline. CDR3 sequence (DNA): TGTGCCAGCAGCCAAGATGGGGGGAGGTGGACTGAAGCTTTCTTT. Translating it yields CASSQDGGRWTEAFF.

V usage is TRBV14 and J usage is TRBJ2-6; 9 positions match TRBD1. With 2 bases clipped from V and 3 bases from J, the junction kept 8 bases outside the gene matches. Germline CDR1 is SGHDN and CDR2 is FVKESK. The length of the CDR3 is 18 residues. The CDR3 region has the DNA TGTGCCAGCAGCCAACACCCGGGACAGGGCGATGGGGCCAACGTCCTGACTTTC. As protein: CASSQHPGQGDGANVLTF. Based on the CDR3 plus reference TRBV14 and TRBJ2-6, the full variable domain is EAGVTQFPSHSVIEKGQTVTLRCDPISGHDNLYWYRRVMGKEIKFLLHFVKESKQDESGMPNNRFLAERTGGTYSTLKVQPAELEDSGVYFCASSQHPGQGDGANVLTFGAGSRLTVL.

This rearrangement joins TRBV4-3 to TRBJ1-1; D is perhaps TRBD1 (5 bases). Between the trimmed V and J ends, which lost 1 base and 1 base, there was a span of 16 bases. The CDR3 is made up of 17 amino acids. CDR1 and CDR2 from the germline V gene are LGHNA and YSLEER. CDR3 nucleotides: TGCGCCAGCAGCCAAGCAGGAAGGGGCTGGGGGAACACTGAAGCTTTCTTT. It codes for CASSQAGRGWGNTEAFF.

The chain carries TRBV30 and TRBJ2-1; D possibly uses TRBD1 or TRBD2 (5 bases each). Germline loops: CDR1 GTSNPN, CDR2 SVGIG (reference sequence). Deletions cut 5 bases from V and 8 bases from J, with 19 bases between. This CDR3 has 14 residues. DNA for the CDR3: TGTGCCTGGGATCGGGGCAGCTCGGCAGATGAGCAGTTCTTC. Translating gives CAWDRGSSADEQFF.

The V and J genes are TRBV2 and TRBJ2-3, with D perhaps given as TRBD1 or TRBD2 (5 bases each). Germline V gene lookup returns CDR1 SNHLY and CDR2 FYNNEI. The ends were cut back, 7 bases at V and 6 bases at J, with 17 bases in the middle. The CDR3 is 14 amino acids. CDR3 nucleotides: TGTGCCAGCACGTGGACTGGGGCCCGTGATACGCAGTATTTT. Translated: CASTWTGARDTQYF.

The chain links TRBV5-1 to TRBJ2-7; D is unresolved. V was pared by 5 bases and J by 0 bases, with 15 bases between. Germline CDR1 and CDR2: SGHRS and YFSETQ. The CDR3 contains 15 residues. The CDR3 DNA is TGCGCCAGCAGTACGCGGCCCCCAAACTCCTACGAGCAGTACTTC. Translation: CASSTRPPNSYEQYF. The entire variable domain, with the rest obtained from reference TRBV5-1 and TRBJ2-7, is as follows: KAGVTQTPRYLIKTRGQQVTLSCSPISGHRSVSWYQQTPGQGLQFLFEYFSETQRNKGNFPGRFSGRQFSNSRSEMNVSTLELGDSALYLCASSTRPPNSYEQYFGPGTRLTVT.

J is TRBJ2-6 and V is TRBV7-9; D might be TRBD2 (5 bases). CDR1 is SEHNR and CDR2 is FQNEAQ in the germline V gene (reference sequence). The CDR3 is 14 residues long. V lost 11 bases, J lost 2 bases, and 13 bases lay in between. The CDR3 is CAARAGAGANVLTF. CDR3 nucleotide sequence: TGTGCCGCGAGAGCCGGGGCTGGGGCCAACGTCCTGACTTTC.

V gene TRBV5-1 combines with J gene TRBJ2-3, with TRBD2 matching over 12 bases. The CDR3 is made up of 13 amino acids. Germline values: CDR1 SGHRS, CDR2 YFSETQ. V shed 5 bases and J 5 bases; nucleotides not matched to a gene: 0. This CDR3 reads CASRTSGRDTQYF. CDR3 coding DNA: TGCGCCAGCAGGACTAGCGGGAGAGATACGCAGTATTTT.

This clone was detected only once. The J gene is TRBJ1-2, the V gene TRBV6-1; possibly TRBD1 for D (5 bases). The CDR3 extends over 12 amino acids. V lost 3 bases, J lost 6 bases, and 8 bases lay in between. Looked up from germline, CDR1 is MNHNS and CDR2 is SASEGT. The CDR3 DNA reads as TGTGCCAGCAGTGAGGTGGGGGATGGCTACACCTTC. Translated, it gives CASSEVGDGYTF.

This rearrangement joins TRBV19 to TRBJ2-7, with 10 bases that match TRBD2. Looked up from germline, CDR1 is LNHDA and CDR2 is SQIVND (reference sequence). The V and J ends lost 5 bases and 5 bases, in that order; junction bases with no gene match: 18. This CDR3 region has 18 residues. The CDR3 DNA reads TGTGCCAGTAGTGGCCCCGGGTTCAGCGGGGGGGCCCCCCACGAGCAGTACTTC. Its protein is CASSGPGFSGGAPHEQYF.

In regard to this clone: Relative to the germline gene, one junction end is altered; a read error may explain this. This sample includes further DNA sequences coding for the same CDR3. The genes are TRBV28 and TRBJ1-1; D perhaps matches TRBD1 (6 bases). The CDR3 is 14 residues long. The germline V gene has CDR1 MDHEN and CDR2 SYDVKM. The CDR3 DNA reads as TGTGCCAGCAGCCCTCCCCGGGGGCAGGCTGAAGCCTTCTTT. Its translation: CASSPPRGQAEAFF.

The V call is TRBV6-5, the J call TRBJ1-3; D unresolved. The CDR3 extends over 14 amino acids. The V gene's germline CDR1 is MNHEY and CDR2 SVGAGI. V shed 4 bases and J shed 0 bases, with 7 bases lying between them. The CDR3, as DNA: TGTGCCAGCAGTTTCGCAAGCTCTGGAAACACCATATATTTT. It codes for CASSFASSGNTIYF.

The chain combines TRBV4-1 with TRBJ1-2; no firm D call. This CDR3 contains 14 residues. V lost 0 bases to trimming and J lost 5 bases, with 10 bases between them. Germline CDR1 MGHRA, CDR2 YSYEKL. The CDR3 loop is CASSQDQGLYGYTF. For the CDR3, the DNA is TGCGCCAGCAGCCAAGATCAAGGGCTTTATGGCTACACCTTC.

The V and J genes are TRBV1 and TRBJ2-5; TRBD1 is the table's D call, not checked against the DNA. TRBV1 is given as a pseudogene. This CDR3 spans 15 amino acids. In DNA, the CDR3 is TGCACCAGCATTCCCATCCGGCCCCAGGGGGAGACCCAGTACTTC. Encoded protein: CTSIPIRPQGETQYF.